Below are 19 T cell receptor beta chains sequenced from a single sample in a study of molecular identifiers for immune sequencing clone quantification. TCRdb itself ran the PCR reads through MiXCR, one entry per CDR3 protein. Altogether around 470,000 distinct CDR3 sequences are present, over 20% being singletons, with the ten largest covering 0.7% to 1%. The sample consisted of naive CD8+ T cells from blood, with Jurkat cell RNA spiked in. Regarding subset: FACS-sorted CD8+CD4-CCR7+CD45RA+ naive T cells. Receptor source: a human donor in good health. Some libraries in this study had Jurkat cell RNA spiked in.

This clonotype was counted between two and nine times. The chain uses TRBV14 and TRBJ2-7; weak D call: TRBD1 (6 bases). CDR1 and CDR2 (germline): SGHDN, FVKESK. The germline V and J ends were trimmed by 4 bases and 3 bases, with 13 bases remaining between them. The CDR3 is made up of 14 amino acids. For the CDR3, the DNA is TGTGCCAGCAGCCCAACCTTGACAGGCTACGAGCAGTACTTC. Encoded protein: CASSPTLTGYEQYF.

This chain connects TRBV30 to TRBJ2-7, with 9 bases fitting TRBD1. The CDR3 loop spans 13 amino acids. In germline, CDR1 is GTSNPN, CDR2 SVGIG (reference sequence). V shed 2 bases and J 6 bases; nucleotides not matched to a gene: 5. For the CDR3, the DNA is TGTGCCTGGAGTTTAACAGGGGGCGGCGAGCAGTACTTC. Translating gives CAWSLTGGGEQYF.

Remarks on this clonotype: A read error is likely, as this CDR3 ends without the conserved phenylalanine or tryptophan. The CDR3: CASSPVAGGRSNQPQYL. The CDR3 DNA is TGCGCCAGCAGCCCGGTGGCAGGGGGCCGGAGCAATCAGCCCCAGTATCTT. The rearrangement joins TRBV4-3 to TRBJ1-5; TRBD1 matches at 8 bases. The J call may be faulty, since TRBJ2-3 better matches the DNA end. There are 17 residues in the CDR3. Germline V gene data show CDR1 as LGHNA and CDR2 as YSLEER.

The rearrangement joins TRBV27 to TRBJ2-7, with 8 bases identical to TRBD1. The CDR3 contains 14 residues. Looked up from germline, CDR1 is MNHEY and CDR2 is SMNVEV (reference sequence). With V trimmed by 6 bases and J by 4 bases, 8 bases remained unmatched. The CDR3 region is CASSLRGLRYEQYF. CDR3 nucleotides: TGTGCCAGCAGCCTCAGGGGGCTAAGGTACGAGCAGTACTTC.

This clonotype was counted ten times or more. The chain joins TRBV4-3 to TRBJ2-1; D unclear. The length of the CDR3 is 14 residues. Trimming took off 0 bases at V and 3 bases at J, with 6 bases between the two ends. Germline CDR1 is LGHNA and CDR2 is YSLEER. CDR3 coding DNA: TGCGCCAGCAGCCAAGACAGGTACTACAATGAGCAGTTCTTC. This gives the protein CASSQDRYYNEQFF.

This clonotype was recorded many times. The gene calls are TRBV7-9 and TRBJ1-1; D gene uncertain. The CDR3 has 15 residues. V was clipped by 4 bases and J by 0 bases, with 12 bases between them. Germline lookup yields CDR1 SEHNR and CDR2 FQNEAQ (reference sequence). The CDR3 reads CASSSRQTMNTEAFF. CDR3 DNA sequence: TGTGCCAGCAGCTCCAGACAAACTATGAACACTGAAGCTTTCTTT.

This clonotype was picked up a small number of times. The CDR3 sequence: CSVGSGYGYTF. The DNA for the CDR3 is TGCAGCGTGGGTTCTGGCTATGGCTACACCTTC. The rearrangement links TRBV29-1 to TRBJ1-2; no definite D call. V was clipped by 6 bases and J by 4 bases, with 9 bases between them. Germline CDR1 SQVTM, CDR2 ANQGSEA. The CDR3 consists of 11 residues.

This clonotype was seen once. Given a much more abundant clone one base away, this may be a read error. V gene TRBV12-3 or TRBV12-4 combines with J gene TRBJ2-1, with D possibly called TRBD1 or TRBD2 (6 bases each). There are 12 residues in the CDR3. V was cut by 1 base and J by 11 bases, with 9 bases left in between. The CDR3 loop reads CASSLGGGKQFF. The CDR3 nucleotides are TGTGCCAGCAGTTTAGGAGGGGGGAAGCAGTTCTTC.

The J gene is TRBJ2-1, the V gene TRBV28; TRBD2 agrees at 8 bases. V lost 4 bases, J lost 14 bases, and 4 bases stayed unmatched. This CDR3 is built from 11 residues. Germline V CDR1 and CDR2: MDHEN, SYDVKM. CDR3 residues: CASSSGLDKFF. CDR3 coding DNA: TGTGCCAGCAGTTCGGGACTAGATAAGTTCTTC.

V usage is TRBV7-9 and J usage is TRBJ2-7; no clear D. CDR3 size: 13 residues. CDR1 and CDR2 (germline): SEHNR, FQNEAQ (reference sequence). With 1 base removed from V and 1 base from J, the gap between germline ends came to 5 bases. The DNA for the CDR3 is TGTGCCAGCAGCTTAGGCGAATCCTACGAGCAGTACTTC. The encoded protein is CASSLGESYEQYF. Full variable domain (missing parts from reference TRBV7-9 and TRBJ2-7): DTGVSQNPRHKITKRGQNVTFRCDPISEHNRLYWYRQTLGQGPEFLTYFQNEAQLEKSRLLSDRFSAERPKGSFSTLEIQRTEQGDSAMYLCASSLGESYEQYFGPGTRLTVT.

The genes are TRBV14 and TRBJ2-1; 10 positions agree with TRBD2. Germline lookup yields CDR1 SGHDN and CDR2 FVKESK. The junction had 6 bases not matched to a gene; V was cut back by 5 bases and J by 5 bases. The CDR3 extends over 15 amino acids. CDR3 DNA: TGTGCCAGCAGCGGACTAGCGGTCGCAAACAATGAGCAGTTCTTC. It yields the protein CASSGLAVANNEQFF. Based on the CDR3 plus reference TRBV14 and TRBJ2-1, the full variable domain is EAGVTQFPSHSVIEKGQTVTLRCDPISGHDNLYWYRRVMGKEIKFLLHFVKESKQDESGMPNNRFLAERTGGTYSTLKVQPAELEDSGVYFCASSGLAVANNEQFFGPGTRLTVL.

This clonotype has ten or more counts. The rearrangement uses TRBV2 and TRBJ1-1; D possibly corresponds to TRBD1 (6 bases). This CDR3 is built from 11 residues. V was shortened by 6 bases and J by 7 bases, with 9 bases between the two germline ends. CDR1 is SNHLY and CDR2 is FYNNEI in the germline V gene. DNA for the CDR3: TGTGCCAGCAGCCCACAGGGTGAAGCTTTCTTT. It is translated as CASSPQGEAFF.

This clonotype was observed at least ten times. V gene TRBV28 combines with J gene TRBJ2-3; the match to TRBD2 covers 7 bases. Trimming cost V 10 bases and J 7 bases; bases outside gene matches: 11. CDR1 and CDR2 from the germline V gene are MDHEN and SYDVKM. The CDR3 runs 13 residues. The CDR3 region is CATRSGFKYTQYF. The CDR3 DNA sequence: TGTGCCACCCGTAGCGGGTTCAAATATACGCAGTATTTT.

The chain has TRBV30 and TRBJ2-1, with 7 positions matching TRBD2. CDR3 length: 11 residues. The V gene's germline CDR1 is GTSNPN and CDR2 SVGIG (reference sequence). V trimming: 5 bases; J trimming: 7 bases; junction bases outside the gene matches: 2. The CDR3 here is CAWDSGNEQFF. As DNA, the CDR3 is TGTGCCTGGGATAGCGGGAATGAGCAGTTCTTC. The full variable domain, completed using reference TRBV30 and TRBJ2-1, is SQTIHQWPATLVQPVGSPLSLECTVEGTSNPNLYWYRQAAGRGLQLLFYSVGIGQISSEVPQNLSASRPQDRQFILSSKKLLLSDSGFYLCAWDSGNEQFFGPGTRLTVL.

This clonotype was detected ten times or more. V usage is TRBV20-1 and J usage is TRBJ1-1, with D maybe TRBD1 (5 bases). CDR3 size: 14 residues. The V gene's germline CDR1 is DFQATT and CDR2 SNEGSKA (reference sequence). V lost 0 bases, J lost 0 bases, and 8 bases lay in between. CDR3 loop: CSAREAGMNTEAFF. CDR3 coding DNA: TGCAGTGCTAGAGAAGCAGGGATGAACACTGAAGCTTTCTTT.

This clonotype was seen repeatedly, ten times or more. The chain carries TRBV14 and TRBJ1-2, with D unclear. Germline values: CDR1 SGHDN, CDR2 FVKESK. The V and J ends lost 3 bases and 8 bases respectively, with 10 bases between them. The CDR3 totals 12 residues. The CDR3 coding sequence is TGTGCCAGCAGCCAGGGAGGGAGCGGCTACACCTTC. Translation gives CASSQGGSGYTF.

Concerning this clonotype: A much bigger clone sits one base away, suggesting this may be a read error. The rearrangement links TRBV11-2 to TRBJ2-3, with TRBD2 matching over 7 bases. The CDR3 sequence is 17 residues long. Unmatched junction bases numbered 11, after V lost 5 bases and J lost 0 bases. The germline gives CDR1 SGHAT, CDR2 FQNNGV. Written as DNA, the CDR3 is TGTGCCAGCAGCGGACTAGGGGACGAGTCTAGCACAGATACGCAGTATTTT. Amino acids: CASSGLGDESSTDTQYF.

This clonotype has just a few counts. This CDR3 is CASSLSGEAYEQYF. The CDR3 nucleotides are TGTGCCAGCAGCTTATCGGGTGAGGCCTACGAGCAGTACTTC. The chain uses TRBV11-2 and TRBJ2-7, with D hard to call. Germline V CDR1 and CDR2: SGHAT, FQNNGV. The CDR3 is 14 residues long. V lost 2 bases to trimming and J lost 2 bases, with 10 bases between them.

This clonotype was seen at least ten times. The CDR3 nucleotides read TGTGCCAGCAGCTTGGATGGGGGGGAAGCTTTCTTT. As protein: CASSLDGGEAFF. J is TRBJ1-1 and V is TRBV5-6; a weak D match, TRBD1 (5 bases). The V end lost 0 bases, the J end lost 8 bases, and 8 bases lay between the germline ends. The length of the CDR3 is 12 residues. Per germline, CDR1 SGHDT and CDR2 YYEEEE.